Following are 14 T cell receptor beta chains from one sample sequenced in a study of cytomegalovirus exposure and HLA in healthy donors. Vbeta (60) and Jbeta (13) primers were used in the PCR. The table came from immunoSEQ multiplex PCR; TCRdb's copy has only in-frame clones and leaves some out. The sample has under 85,000 clones, approximately 74% seen once. The source material was PBMCs. The receptors shown here come from a man in his forties in good health and CMV-seropositive.

The gene calls are TRBV7-9 and TRBJ2-3; TRBD1 agrees at 10 bases. CDR1 is SEHNR, CDR2 FQNEAQ, per germline (reference sequence). This CDR3 is built from 17 residues. V lost 5 bases, J lost 0 bases, and 8 bases stayed unmatched. CDR3 sequence: CASSQRTGGRSTDTQYF. The CDR3 coding sequence is TGTGCCAGCAGCCAACGGACAGGGGGAAGGAGCACAGATACGCAGTATTTT.

The chain combines TRBV27 with TRBJ2-7; D may be TRBD1 (6 bases). Germline V gives CDR1 MNHEY, CDR2 SMNVEV (reference sequence). The V and J ends lost 5 bases and 3 bases respectively, with 11 bases between them. CDR3 length equals 13 residues. The CDR3 nucleotides are TGTGCCAGCAGTAGACAGGACGTCTACGAGCAGTACTTC. Amino acid sequence: CASSRQDVYEQYF.

Only a few counts were recorded for this clone. The chain has TRBV19 and TRBJ1-1; D is perhaps TRBD1 (5 bases). With 6 bases removed from V and 0 bases from J, the gap between germline ends came to 8 bases. The CDR3 has 13 residues. Germline values: CDR1 LNHDA, CDR2 SQIVND (reference sequence). As DNA, the CDR3 is TGTGCCAGTAGCCAGGGAATGAACACTGAAGCTTTCTTT. Its protein is CASSQGMNTEAFF.

The chain recombines TRBV7-9 with TRBJ1-1, with no clear D. Trimming left V 7 bases short and J 4 bases short, with 13 bases between. Germline-derived CDR1 and CDR2 are SEHNR and FQNEAQ (reference sequence). This CDR3 has 13 residues. This CDR3 is CASIPGLTTEAFF. The DNA of the CDR3 is TGTGCCAGCATCCCCGGGTTAACCACTGAAGCTTTCTTT.

CDR3 residues: CAWSGTTTQETQYF. CDR3 bases: TGTGCCTGGAGTGGGACTACGACCCAAGAGACCCAGTACTTC. The chain is built from TRBV30 and TRBJ2-5, with TRBD2 as a possible D gene (6 bases). The germline V and J ends were trimmed by 1 base and 1 base, with 10 bases remaining between them. Germline CDR1 GTSNPN, CDR2 SVGIG (reference sequence). This CDR3 region has 14 residues. The whole variable domain, remainder taken from reference TRBV30 and TRBJ2-5, is SQTIHQWPATLVQPVGSPLSLECTVEGTSNPNLYWYRQAAGRGLQLLFYSVGIGQISSEVPQNLSASRPQDRQFILSSKKLLLSDSGFYLCAWSGTTTQETQYFGPGTRLLVL.

This chain uses TRBV29-1 with TRBJ2-7, with D perhaps matching TRBD2 (6 bases). Germline CDR1 reads SQVTM; CDR2 reads ANQGSEA. This CDR3 has 13 amino acids. The V end lost 7 bases, the J end lost 3 bases, and 16 bases lay between the germline ends. The CDR3: CSGAGGADYEQYF. The CDR3, as DNA: TGCAGCGGTGCCGGGGGAGCGGACTACGAGCAGTACTTC.

This clone was seen more than once but under ten times. This rearrangement joins TRBV10-3 to TRBJ2-1; 10 bases align to TRBD2. The CDR3 is 14 residues long. The V segment lost 10 bases and the J segment 3 bases; nucleotides outside the gene matches: 6. The germline V gene has CDR1 ENHRY and CDR2 SYGVKD. CDR3: CATGTSGNYNEQFF. The CDR3 DNA sequence: TGTGCCACAGGTACTAGCGGGAACTACAATGAGCAGTTCTTC.

The rearrangement joins TRBV2 to TRBJ2-1; D might be TRBD1 (6 bases). Trimming took off 7 bases at V and 9 bases at J, with 16 bases between the two ends. This CDR3 contains 13 residues. Germline V CDR1 and CDR2: SNHLY, FYNNEI. The CDR3 region is CASTWTEKGEQFF. The CDR3 DNA follows: TGTGCCAGCACCTGGACAGAAAAGGGTGAGCAGTTCTTC. The whole variable domain, filled in from reference TRBV2 and TRBJ2-1, reads EPEVTQTPSHQVTQMGQEVILRCVPISNHLYFYWYRQILGQKVEFLVSFYNNEISEKSEIFDDQFSVERPDGSNFTLKIRSTKLEDSAMYFCASTWTEKGEQFFGPGTRLTVL.

The sample holds one count of this clone. This chain links TRBV7-3 with TRBJ2-7; 13 nucleotides align to TRBD2. The CDR3 is made up of 13 amino acids. Germline V gene sequence: CDR1 SGHTA, CDR2 FQGTGA. V was clipped by 10 bases and J by 6 bases; unmatched bases: 6. CDR3 sequence reads: CAILTSGGSEQYF. The CDR3 DNA reads TGTGCCATCCTGACTAGCGGGGGGTCCGAGCAGTACTTC. Full variable domain (outside the CDR3, taken from reference TRBV7-3 and TRBJ2-7): GAGVSQTPSNKVTEKGKYVELRCDPISGHTALYWYRQSLGQGPEFLIYFQGTGAADDSGLPNDRFFAVRPEGSVSTLKIQRTERGDSAVYLCAILTSGGSEQYFGPGTRLTVT.

The chain has TRBV11-2 and TRBJ2-1; 12 nucleotides match TRBD2. V lost 1 base, J lost 10 bases, and 8 bases stayed unmatched. This CDR3 has 16 residues. CDR1 and CDR2 (germline): SGHAT, FQNNGV. The CDR3 DNA follows: TGTGCCAGCAGCTTAGTGCTAGCGGGGGGGCTTTGGGAGCAGTTCTTC. This translates into CASSLVLAGGLWEQFF.

The chain employs TRBV14 and TRBJ2-7; 11 bases are shared with TRBD2. Trimming removed 1 base from V and 7 bases from J; junction bases left unmatched: 6. From germline, CDR1 is SGHDN and CDR2 FVKESK. The CDR3 is 15 residues long. The CDR3 reads CASSQVSSGRREQYF. The DNA of the CDR3 is TGTGCCAGCAGCCAAGTTTCTAGCGGGAGGCGGGAGCAGTACTTC.

V and J are TRBV23-1 and TRBJ2-1; 9 positions match TRBD1. TRBV23-1 is flagged as an ORF with uncertain function. The V segment lost 2 bases and the J segment 0 bases; nucleotides outside the gene matches: 2. This CDR3 spans 16 amino acids. CDR3 bases: TGCGCCAGCAGTCAACCACAGGGGGCCTCCTACAATGAGCAGTTCTTC. Translating gives CASSQPQGASYNEQFF.

V and J are TRBV4-1 and TRBJ1-1; TRBD1 matches 8 bases. CDR3 size: 15 residues. V gave up 0 bases and J gave up 4 bases; unmatched junction bases: 4. Germline V gives CDR1 MGHRA, CDR2 YSYEKL. CDR3 residues: CASSQDAGGPTEAFF. The CDR3 coding sequence is TGCGCCAGCAGCCAAGATGCAGGGGGCCCCACTGAAGCTTTCTTT.

The CDR3 reads CASSLQGSSYEQYF. The CDR3 region has the DNA TGTGCCAGCAGCCTCCAGGGAAGCTCCTACGAGCAGTACTTC. This sequence joins TRBV7-9 and TRBJ2-7, with a tentative D call TRBD1 (5 bases). This CDR3 has 14 residues. The V end lost 5 bases, the J end lost 0 bases, and 11 bases lay between the germline ends. In germline, CDR1 is SEHNR, CDR2 FQNEAQ (reference sequence).